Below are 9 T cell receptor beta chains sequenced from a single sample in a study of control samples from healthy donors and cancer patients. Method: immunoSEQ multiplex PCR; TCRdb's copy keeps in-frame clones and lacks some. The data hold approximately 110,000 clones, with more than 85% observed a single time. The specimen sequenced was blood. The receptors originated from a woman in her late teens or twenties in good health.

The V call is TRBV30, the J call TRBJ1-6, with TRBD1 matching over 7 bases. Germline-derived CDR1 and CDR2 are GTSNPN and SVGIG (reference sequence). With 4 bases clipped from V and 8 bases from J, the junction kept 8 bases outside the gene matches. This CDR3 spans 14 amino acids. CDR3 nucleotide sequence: TGTGCCTGGACTACGACAGGGTTAGATTCACCCCTCCACTTT. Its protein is CAWTTTGLDSPLHF. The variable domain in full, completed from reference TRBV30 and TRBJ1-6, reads SQTIHQWPATLVQPVGSPLSLECTVEGTSNPNLYWYRQAAGRGLQLLFYSVGIGQISSEVPQNLSASRPQDRQFILSSKKLLLSDSGFYLCAWTTTGLDSPLHFGNGTRLTVT.

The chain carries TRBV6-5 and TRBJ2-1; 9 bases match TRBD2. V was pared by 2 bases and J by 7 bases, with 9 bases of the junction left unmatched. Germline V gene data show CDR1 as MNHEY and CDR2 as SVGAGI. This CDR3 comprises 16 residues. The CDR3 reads CASSYQWALAGNEQFF. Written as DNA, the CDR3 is TGTGCCAGCAGTTACCAATGGGCACTAGCGGGTAATGAGCAGTTCTTC.

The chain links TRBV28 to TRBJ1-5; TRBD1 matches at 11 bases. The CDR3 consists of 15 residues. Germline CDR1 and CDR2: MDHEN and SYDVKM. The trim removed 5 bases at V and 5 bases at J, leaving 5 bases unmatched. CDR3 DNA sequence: TGTGCCAGCAGTGGCAGGACAGGGGGCTATCAGCCCCAGCATTTT. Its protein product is CASSGRTGGYQPQHF.

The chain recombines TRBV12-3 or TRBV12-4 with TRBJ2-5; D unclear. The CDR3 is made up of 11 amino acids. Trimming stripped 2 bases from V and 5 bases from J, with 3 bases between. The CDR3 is CASSLSETQYF. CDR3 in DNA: TGTGCCAGCAGTTTATCGGAGACCCAGTACTTC.

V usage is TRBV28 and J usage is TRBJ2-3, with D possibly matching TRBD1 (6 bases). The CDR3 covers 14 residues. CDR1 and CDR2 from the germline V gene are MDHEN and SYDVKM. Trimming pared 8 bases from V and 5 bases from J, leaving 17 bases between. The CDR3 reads CASAGFTRGDTQYF. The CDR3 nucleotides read TGTGCCAGCGCTGGGTTCACCAGGGGAGATACGCAGTATTTT.

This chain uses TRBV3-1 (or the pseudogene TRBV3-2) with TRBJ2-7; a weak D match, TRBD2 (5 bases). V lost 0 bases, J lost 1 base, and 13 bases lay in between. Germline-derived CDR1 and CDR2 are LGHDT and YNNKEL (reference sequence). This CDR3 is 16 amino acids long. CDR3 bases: TGTGCCAGCAGCCAAGATGAGGGCAGCAAGTCCTACGAGCAGTACTTC. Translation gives CASSQDEGSKSYEQYF.

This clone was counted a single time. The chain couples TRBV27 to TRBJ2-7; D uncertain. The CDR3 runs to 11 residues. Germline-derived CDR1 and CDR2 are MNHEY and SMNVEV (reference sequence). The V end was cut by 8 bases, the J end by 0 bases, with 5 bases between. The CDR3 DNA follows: TGTGCCAGCGGCCACTCCTACGAGCAGTACTTC. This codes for CASGHSYEQYF.

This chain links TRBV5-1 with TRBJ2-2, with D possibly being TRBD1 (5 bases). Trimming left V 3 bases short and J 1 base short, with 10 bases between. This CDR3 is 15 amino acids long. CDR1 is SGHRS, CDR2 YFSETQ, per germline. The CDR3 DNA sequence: TGCGCCAGCAGCTCGCGTGGACAGAACACCGGGGAGCTGTTTTTT. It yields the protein CASSSRGQNTGELFF.

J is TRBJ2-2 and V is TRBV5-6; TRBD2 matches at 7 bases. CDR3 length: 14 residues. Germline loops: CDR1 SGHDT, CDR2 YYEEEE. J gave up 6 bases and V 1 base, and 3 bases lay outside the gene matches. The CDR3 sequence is CASSLFGLAGELFF. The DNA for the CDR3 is TGTGCCAGCAGCTTGTTTGGACTAGCCGGGGAGCTGTTTTTT.